Listed here are 22 T cell receptor beta chains from one sample, sequenced in a study of blood T cell repertoires in COVID-19. Repertoires were generated with immunoSEQ multiplex PCR, while TCRdb's copy carries only in-frame clones and drops some. The table records about 150,000 clones, around 90% of them present only once. Sequenced sample: peripheral blood. The receptors were sampled from a human donor with COVID-19, enrolled during active disease. The donor label of this sample is uncertain.

V gene TRBV9 combines with J gene TRBJ2-1; TRBD2 matches 7 bases. The CDR3 sequence is 15 residues long. V lost 0 bases to trimming and J lost 9 bases; unmatched junction nucleotides: 9. The V gene's germline CDR1 is SGDLS and CDR2 YYNGEE. CDR3: CASSVAGGGWSEQFF. DNA for the CDR3: TGTGCCAGCAGCGTAGCTGGGGGGGGTTGGAGTGAGCAGTTCTTC. The entire variable domain, with the rest obtained from reference TRBV9 and TRBJ2-1, is as follows: DSGVTQTPKHLITATGQRVTLRCSPRSGDLSVYWYQQSLDQGLQFLIQYYNGEERAKGNILERFSAQQFPDLHSELNLSSLELGDSALYFCASSVAGGGWSEQFFGPGTRLTVL.

In its sample, this clone was seen once. The J gene is TRBJ1-4, the V gene TRBV5-1; a possible D gene is TRBD1 (5 bases). There are 16 residues in the CDR3. V was shortened by 4 bases and J by 10 bases, with 23 bases between the two germline ends. Germline V CDR1 and CDR2: SGHRS, YFSETQ. The CDR3 reads CASSPYKGWDRGKLFF. In nucleotides, the CDR3 is TGCGCCAGCAGCCCCTACAAAGGATGGGATAGGGGAAAACTGTTTTTT.

This CDR3 reads CASSVQGQGGNTIYF. DNA for the CDR3: TGCGCCAGCAGCGTCCAGGGACAGGGGGGAAACACCATATATTTT. J is TRBJ1-3 and V is TRBV5-1, with TRBD1 identical over 10 bases. Per the germline V gene, CDR1 is SGHRS and CDR2 is YFSETQ. V trimming: 4 bases; J trimming: 4 bases; junction bases outside the gene matches: 5. There are 15 residues in the CDR3.

The J gene is TRBJ1-1, the V gene TRBV12-3 or TRBV12-4; a possible D gene is TRBD1 (5 bases). With 1 base removed from V and 6 bases from J, the gap between germline ends came to 9 bases. This CDR3 spans 13 amino acids. The CDR3 DNA reads as TGTGCCAGCAGTTTAGTGGGGGAGGCTGAAGCTTTCTTT. Protein sequence: CASSLVGEAEAFF.

A single count supports this clone. The rearrangement joins TRBV12-3 or TRBV12-4 to TRBJ2-3; D might be TRBD1 (5 bases). The CDR3 spans 11 residues. Trimming left V 11 bases short and J 6 bases short, with 12 bases between. CDR3 nucleotide sequence: TGTGCCTCTACCCCAGGGGATACGCAGTATTTT. Its translation is CASTPGDTQYF.

In its sample, this clone was seen once. The chain has TRBV11-2 and TRBJ2-5, with TRBD2 identical over 8 bases. The CDR3 is 14 amino acids. CDR1 SGHAT and CDR2 FQNNGV come from the germline V gene. Trimming took 5 bases from V and 7 from J; bases not matched to a gene: 9. DNA of the CDR3: TGTGCCAGCAGCCGGCCGGGAGGGGTCGGGACCCAGTACTTC. As protein: CASSRPGGVGTQYF.

The rearrangement uses TRBV20-1 and TRBJ1-1; D gene uncertain. V was clipped by 4 bases and J by 3 bases, with 3 bases between them. This CDR3 contains 10 residues. Per the germline V gene, CDR1 is DFQATT and CDR2 is SNEGSKA (reference sequence). The CDR3 nucleotides are TGCAGTGCTACAGACACTGAAGCTTTCTTT. Translated, it gives CSATDTEAFF.

The CDR3 nucleotides are TGTGCCAGCAGCCTAACTGGACAGTTGGGGGAGCAGTACTTC. Its translation: CASSLTGQLGEQYF. The chain has TRBV11-3 and TRBJ2-7, with D possibly TRBD1 on 6 matching bases. This CDR3 spans 14 amino acids. From germline, CDR1 is SGHNT and CDR2 YENEEA. The ends were cut back, 5 bases at V and 7 bases at J, with 18 bases in the middle.

The genes are TRBV4-1 and TRBJ2-7; TRBD2 is a possible D gene (6 bases). CDR1 is MGHRA and CDR2 is YSYEKL in the germline V gene. Trimming took off 1 base at V and 1 base at J, with 8 bases between the two ends. This CDR3 has 14 amino acids. CDR3: CASSQAAGSYEQYF. DNA of the CDR3: TGCGCCAGCAGCCAAGCGGCGGGATCCTACGAGCAGTACTTC.

This chain links TRBV7-9 with TRBJ2-7; D perhaps matches TRBD1 (6 bases). V lost 5 bases and J lost 5, with 19 bases in between. The CDR3 has 15 amino acids. CDR1 is SEHNR, CDR2 FQNEAQ, per germline (reference sequence). The CDR3 is CASSRPPTGHDEQYF. Written as DNA, the CDR3 is TGTGCCAGCAGCCGCCCCCCCACGGGACACGACGAGCAGTACTTC.

The V and J genes are TRBV9 and TRBJ2-5; 7 nucleotides match TRBD2. CDR1 is SGDLS, CDR2 YYNGEE, per germline. With 6 bases clipped from V and 1 base from J, the junction kept 12 bases outside the gene matches. The CDR3 has 16 residues. CDR3 sequence: CASTQGLDPSQETQYF. CDR3 coding DNA: TGTGCCAGCACCCAAGGACTAGACCCATCCCAAGAGACCCAGTACTTC.

The V and J genes are TRBV27 and TRBJ2-1; 10 nucleotides line up with TRBD2. The CDR3 extends over 19 amino acids. The ends lost 1 base at V and 3 bases at J; junction bases unmatched: 12. Germline CDR1 MNHEY, CDR2 SMNVEV (reference sequence). The CDR3 is CASSLFASGGTFDYNEQFF. In DNA form, the CDR3 reads TGTGCCAGCAGTTTATTTGCTAGCGGGGGAACCTTTGACTACAATGAGCAGTTCTTC.

V gene TRBV6-5 combines with J gene TRBJ1-5, with D tentatively TRBD1 (5 bases). The ends were cut back, 7 bases at V and 5 bases at J, with 15 bases in the middle. Germline values: CDR1 MNHEY, CDR2 SVGAGI. The CDR3 runs 14 residues. CDR3 nucleotide sequence: TGTGCCAGCACTGGGGGGGGATTCGATCAGCCCCAGCATTTT. Its protein product is CASTGGGFDQPQHF.

The count of this clone is one. V is TRBV5-5 and J is TRBJ1-3; TRBD1 is a possible D gene (5 bases). Looked up from germline, CDR1 is SGHKS and CDR2 is YYEKEE (reference sequence). The CDR3 sequence is 14 residues long. V lost 1 base, J lost 0 bases, and 5 bases lay in between. The CDR3: CASSLTGSGNTIYF. In DNA, the CDR3 is TGTGCCAGCAGCTTGACAGGCTCTGGAAACACCATATATTTT. Full variable domain (remainder filled in from reference TRBV5-5 and TRBJ1-3): DAGVTQSPTHLIKTRGQQVTLRCSPISGHKSVSWYQQVLGQGPQFIFQYYEKEERGRGNFPDRFSARQFPNYSSELNVNALLLGDSALYLCASSLTGSGNTIYFGEGSWLTVV.

This chain joins TRBV6-5 and TRBJ1-4, with a tentative D call TRBD1 (5 bases). Germline CDR1 reads MNHEY; CDR2 reads SVGAGI. V was clipped by 2 bases and J by 8 bases, with 15 bases between them. The CDR3 extends over 15 amino acids. The CDR3 nucleotides are TGTGCCAGCAGTTACATGGGTCAGGGCGGCGAAAAACTGTTTTTT. It is translated as CASSYMGQGGEKLFF.

V and J are TRBV9 and TRBJ1-6; no clear D. The germline CDR1 and CDR2 sequences are SGDLS and YYNGEE. CDR3 size: 15 residues. Trimming removed 0 bases at V and 6 bases at J, with 10 bases between. CDR3 loop: CASSVGWESNSPLHF. The CDR3 DNA is TGTGCCAGCAGCGTAGGGTGGGAGAGTAATTCACCCCTCCACTTT. The variable domain in full, completed from reference TRBV9 and TRBJ1-6, reads DSGVTQTPKHLITATGQRVTLRCSPRSGDLSVYWYQQSLDQGLQFLIQYYNGEERAKGNILERFSAQQFPDLHSELNLSSLELGDSALYFCASSVGWESNSPLHFGNGTRLTVT.

V and J are TRBV7-2 and TRBJ1-5; weak D call: TRBD1 (5 bases). Germline V gene sequence: CDR1 SGHTA, CDR2 FQGNSA. The CDR3 has 15 residues. Trimming took off 3 bases at V and 0 bases at J, with 9 bases between the two ends. CDR3 nucleotides: TGTGCCAGCAGCTTCGGGGGGAATAGCAATCAGCCCCAGCATTTT. Its protein product is CASSFGGNSNQPQHF.

The V call is TRBV2, the J call TRBJ1-2, with D possibly being TRBD1 (5 bases). Germline V gives CDR1 SNHLY, CDR2 FYNNEI. The CDR3 covers 15 residues. V was trimmed by 6 bases and J by 0 bases, leaving 14 bases between them. The CDR3 protein is CASRRDSSSNYGYTF. CDR3 DNA: TGTGCCAGCAGACGGGACTCATCCTCTAACTATGGCTACACCTTC.

This chain's CDR3 is CASSRGQGGPGANVLTF. CDR3 sequence (DNA): TGTGCCAGCAGCAGAGGACAGGGCGGCCCTGGGGCCAACGTCCTGACTTTC. The rearrangement links TRBV21-1 to TRBJ2-6; the tabulated D call, TRBD1, remains unverified against the DNA. TRBV21-1 is a pseudogene segment. The CDR3 has 17 amino acids.

V usage is TRBV5-1 and J usage is TRBJ2-3; D unresolved. The V end lost 4 bases, the J end lost 0 bases, and 6 bases lay between the germline ends. Germline CDR1 is SGHRS and CDR2 is YFSETQ. CDR3 length: 13 amino acids. The CDR3, as DNA: TGCGCCAGCAGCCCCCTTAGCACAGATACGCAGTATTTT. This gives the protein CASSPLSTDTQYF.

The chain uses TRBV28 and TRBJ1-2; a possible D gene is TRBD1 (5 bases). Germline CDR1 MDHEN, CDR2 SYDVKM. Trimming removed 5 bases from V and 2 bases from J, with 15 bases in between. The CDR3 is 15 residues long. Here the CDR3 reads CASSRNGGVNYGYTF. The CDR3 DNA is TGTGCCAGCAGTCGCAACGGGGGGGTGAACTATGGCTACACCTTC.

The V gene is TRBV25-1, the J gene TRBJ1-2, with unresolved D. The ends were cut back, 4 bases at V and 3 bases at J, with 12 bases in the middle. Germline loops: CDR1 MGHDK, CDR2 SYGVNS. The CDR3 spans 14 residues. CDR3 sequence (DNA): TGTGCCAGCAGTGTCTCGGGGAGGGACTATGGCTACACCTTC. Residues: CASSVSGRDYGYTF.